Each of the 9 T cell receptor beta chains below was sequenced from the same sample in a study of T-cell reconstitution after alpha-beta-depleted transplantation in children (dated by TCRdb to about 2016). Library preparation was by PCR. The run used an Illumina HiSeq 2500. Molecular barcoding was employed in the preparation of TCR libraries, with unique molecular identifiers being used to normalize TCRbeta repertoire quantification. TCRdb ran its own pipeline on the public reads, namely fastp trimming at Q25 and MiXCR clone calling, and kept in-frame beta chains. Every entry covers one CDR3 protein and lists the most common genes and DNA from its rows. This sample has hundreds of thousands of distinct CDR3 sequences in its table, and about 24% of those were observed once. The ten largest clones take up more than 4.5% of the sample. What the treatment or condition label conveys for this sample: allogeneic hematopoietic cell transplantation with graft depleted of TCRalphabeta T cells and CD19 B cells.

The sample in question was PBMCs, mostly from graft donor cells, obtained 360 days after TCRalphabeta/CD19-depleted stem cell transplant. These receptors all stem from a female patient between 2 and 15 years old who had a stem cell transplant for congenital amegakaryocytic thrombocytopenia, so the T cells may come from the graft donor.

The chain recombines TRBV2 with TRBJ2-5; D might be TRBD1 (6 bases). This CDR3 contains 14 residues. V lost 6 bases, J lost 0 bases, and 11 bases lay in between. Germline loops: CDR1 SNHLY, CDR2 FYNNEI. The CDR3: CASRPGTYQETQYF. The CDR3 DNA is TGTGCCAGCAGGCCCGGGACATACCAAGAGACCCAGTACTTC.

The chain links TRBV10-3 to TRBJ2-7, with D unresolved. V was pared by 7 bases and J by 2 bases, with 12 bases between. In germline, CDR1 is ENHRY, CDR2 SYGVKD. This CDR3 comprises 13 residues. This CDR3 is CAIMAGPTYEQYF. DNA for the CDR3: TGTGCCATCATGGCAGGTCCCACCTACGAGCAGTACTTC.

The V call is TRBV15, the J call TRBJ1-5; no clear D. The CDR3 has 14 residues. V dropped 5 bases and J dropped 0 bases, with 8 bases sitting between them. Germline V gives CDR1 LNHNV, CDR2 YYDKDF (reference sequence). The CDR3 region has the DNA TGTGCCACCAGCCGGACGGATAGCAATCAGCCCCAGCATTTT. Translation gives CATSRTDSNQPQHF.

The chain joins TRBV5-1 to TRBJ2-7, with 9 nucleotides matching TRBD2. J lost 3 bases, V lost 5 bases, and 9 bases had no gene match. The CDR3 length is 15 residues. Germline CDR1 reads SGHRS; CDR2 reads YFSETQ. Here the CDR3 reads CASSSLAGTLYEQYF. Here the CDR3 DNA reads TGCGCCAGCAGTTCTCTAGCGGGGACTCTCTACGAGCAGTACTTC.

The chain couples TRBV7-8 to TRBJ2-3; 7 nucleotides agree with TRBD2. CDR1 is SGHVS and CDR2 is FQNEAQ in the germline V gene. The CDR3 loop spans 15 amino acids. J lost 3 bases, V lost 0 bases, and 3 bases had no gene match. The CDR3 spells CASSLAGGPTDTQYF. The CDR3 nucleotides are TGTGCCAGCAGCTTAGCGGGAGGGCCGACAGATACGCAGTATTTT.

V usage is TRBV2 and J usage is TRBJ2-4; no definite D call. The V end lost 0 bases, the J end lost 0 bases, and 3 bases lay between the germline ends. The CDR3 runs 14 residues. Germline lookup yields CDR1 SNHLY and CDR2 FYNNEI. The CDR3 DNA sequence: TGTGCCAGCAGTGAAGCCTTAGCCAAAAACATTCAGTACTTC. Its translation is CASSEALAKNIQYF.

This rearrangement joins TRBV6-5 to TRBJ2-3; 8 nucleotides match TRBD1. The CDR3 has 16 residues. The junction had 6 bases not matched to a gene; V was cut back by 2 bases and J by 2 bases. Germline V CDR1 and CDR2: MNHEY, SVGAGI. The CDR3 DNA reads TGTGCCAGCAGTTACGATCCCAGGGGGCACACAGATACGCAGTATTTT. Its protein product is CASSYDPRGHTDTQYF.

Only a few counts were recorded for this clonotype. The chain employs TRBV5-1 and TRBJ2-7; 10 bases line up with TRBD2. V shed 2 bases and J 7 bases; nucleotides not matched to a gene: 15. The CDR3 is 17 residues long. Germline V lookup: CDR1 SGHRS, CDR2 YFSETQ. The CDR3 DNA follows: TGCGCCAGCAGCTTTGATCTAGCGGGGGACTACCCCTTGGAGCAGTACTTC. Its protein is CASSFDLAGDYPLEQYF.

This chain connects TRBV2 to TRBJ1-4; perhaps TRBD1 as D (6 bases). Trimming removed 0 bases at V and 3 bases at J, with 17 bases between. The CDR3 is made up of 18 amino acids. Germline-derived CDR1 and CDR2 are SNHLY and FYNNEI. The CDR3 region has the DNA TGTGCCAGCAGTGAAGCGCTCCGGGGGGCAGCTCCTAATGAAAAACTGTTTTTT. Encoded protein: CASSEALRGAAPNEKLFF.